The rows below give T cell receptor beta chains drawn from one sample of a study of T cell repertoires in cytomegalovirus infection. For these TCRs, the target antigens are not known. MiXCR, run by TCRdb on the reads, gives a single entry per CDR3 protein. Of tens of thousands of distinct CDR3 sequences listed, more than 20% were seen once; the top ten hold roughly 62%. The starting material was CD8+ T cells from cultured PBMCs, obtained from culture after CMV antigen stimulation. The source of these receptors is a human donor in good health (CMV status not recorded). Some clones in this sample may be carry-over from other donors' samples. CDR3s include the opening cysteine and the closing phenylalanine or tryptophan. A D gene is named only where the DNA matches it firmly. Clone size is stated in some rows and not others, as once, few, many or a class when expanded.

TRBJ1-2,TRBV7-9,.,.,CASSLVGQIYGYTF,TGTGCCAGCAGCTTGGTCGGACAGATCTATGGCTACACCTTC
TRBJ1-1,TRBV6-2/TRBV6-3,few,.,CASSYGVTEAFF,TGTGCCAGCAGTTACGGGGTCACTGAAGCTTTCTTT
TRBJ2-1,TRBV11-2,few,TRBD1,CASSSYPDRAPLPSNNEQFF,TGTGCCAGCAGCTCCTACCCCGACAGGGCCCCACTTCCCTCCAACAATGAGCAGTTCTTC
TRBJ1-5,TRBV4-3,.,.,CASSQDVTGQGEPQHF,TGCGCCAGCAGCCAAGATGTAACAGGCCAAGGGGAGCCCCAGCATTTT
TRBJ1-6,TRBV20-1,.,TRBD1,CSASTGTGDSPLHF,TGCAGTGCTAGTACCGGGACAGGGGATTCACCCCTCCACTTT
TRBJ1-6,TRBV4-3,.,.,CASSPGVGYNSPLHF,TGCGCCAGCAGCCCCGGCGTAGGTTATAATTCACCCCTCCACTTT
TRBJ1-5,TRBV7-8,.,.,CASSHHAGEQPQHF,TGTGCCAGCAGCCATCACGCAGGGGAACAGCCCCAGCATTTT
TRBJ2-5,TRBV7-2,many,TRBD1,CASREGAETQYF,TGTGCCAGCCGCGAGGGGGCAGAGACCCAGTACTTC
TRBJ2-3,TRBV4-3,few,.,CASSQDISDGDTQYF,TGCGCCAGCAGCCAAGACATATCGGACGGAGATACGCAGTATTTT
TRBJ1-2,TRBV7-8,few,TRBD1,CASSSAGTGTGYTF,TGTGCCAGCAGCTCGGCCGGGACAGGGACTGGCTACACCTTC
TRBJ1-5,TRBV7-2,many,TRBD1,CASSSTPGTGENQPQHF,TGTGCCAGCAGCTCCACCCCCGGGACAGGGGAAAATCAGCCCCAGCATTTT
TRBJ2-2,TRBV4-3,few,TRBD2,CASSQDWSGGRTGELFF,TGCGCCAGCAGCCAAGATTGGAGCGGGGGGAGAACCGGGGAGCTGTTTTTT
TRBJ2-3,TRBV7-6,few,TRBD2,CASSLGTSGARTDTQYF,TGTGCCAGCAGCTTGGGAACTAGCGGGGCCCGCACAGATACGCAGTATTTT
TRBJ1-5,TRBV6-1,once,.,CASSEQGGGNQPQHF,TGTGCCAGCAGTGAACAGGGCGGCGGCAATCAGCCCCAGCATTTT
TRBJ2-2,TRBV7-3,.,.,CASSEQGNTGELFF,TGTGCCAGCAGCGAACAGGGGAACACCGGGGAGCTGTTTTTT
TRBJ1-5,TRBV7-8,.,.,CASSLWQTQPQHF,TGTGCCAGCAGCTTGTGGCAGACTCAGCCCCAGCATTTT
TRBJ1-1,TRBV5-4,.,.,CASSLRAGRNTEAFF,TGTGCCAGCAGCTTGAGGGCAGGGCGGAACACTGAAGCTTTCTTT
TRBJ1-5,TRBV29-1,.,TRBD1,CSVEQRDRGRLTGDQPQHF,TGCAGCGTTGAACAAAGGGACAGGGGTAGGTTAACAGGGGATCAGCCCCAGCATTTT
TRBJ2-7,TRBV12-3/TRBV12-4,.,.,CASSPGGHEQYF,TGTGCCAGCAGTCCCGGGGGGCACGAGCAGTACTTC
TRBJ1-5,TRBV6-2/TRBV6-3,once,.,CASTTWGRATMHF,TGTGCCAGCACCACCTGGGGCAGGGCGACCATGCATTTT
TRBJ1-4,TRBV7-2,.,.,CASSPIGGANEKLFF,TGTGCCAGCAGCCCCATCGGGGGCGCGAATGAAAAACTGTTTTTT
TRBJ2-3,TRBV7-8,few,.,CASSFIRGATLKGTDTQYF,TGTGCCAGCAGCTTCATCCGGGGGGCAACCCTCAAGGGCACAGATACGCAGTATTTT
TRBJ2-3,TRBV7-2,few,.,CASSLAAAPSPTDTQYF,TGTGCCAGCAGCTTAGCGGCGGCGCCCTCGCCCACAGATACGCAGTATTTT
TRBJ2-1,TRBV6-5,many,.,CASSYSSGSSYNEQFF,TGTGCCAGCAGTTACTCTTCAGGTAGCTCCTACAATGAGCAGTTCTTC
TRBJ1-1,TRBV27,.,.,CASSFGREAFF,TGTGCCAGCAGTTTCGGCAGGGAGGCTTTCTTT
TRBJ2-5,TRBV5-6,many,.,CASSLLEDPGETQYF,TGTGCCAGCAGCTTGTTGGAGGATCCGGGGGAGACCCAGTACTTC
TRBJ1-2,TRBV27,.,.,CASSLYSNYGYTF,TGTGCCAGCAGTTTATACAGTAACTATGGCTACACCTTC